A single sample gave rise to the 5 T cell receptor beta chains below, sequenced in a study of T cells after yellow fever vaccination. TCRdb analysed the 5' RACE reads with MiXCR anew, one entry per CDR3 protein. The sample has roughly 120,000 distinct CDR3 sequences, more than 5.5% seen once. The material was CD4+ T cells sorted from PBMCs, obtained about 49 days after the first yellow fever vaccination. All receptors derive from a man aged 18 to 35 who received the YFV17D yellow fever vaccine.

This clonotype was observed many times. The chain employs TRBV4-3 and TRBJ1-5; no reliable D call. This CDR3 spans 13 amino acids. Germline CDR1 LGHNA, CDR2 YSLEER. The V gene lost 0 bases and the J gene lost 4 bases, with 4 bases spanning the gap. CDR3 sequence (DNA): TGCGCCAGCAGCCAAGATCCTAATCAGCCCCAGCATTTT. Its protein product is CASSQDPNQPQHF.

At least ten counts were recorded for this clonotype. The chain recombines TRBV6-5 with TRBJ1-2; TRBD1 agrees at 9 bases. V shed 4 bases, J shed 6 bases, and the junction held 9 bases outside the gene matches. The length of the CDR3 is 15 residues. Germline CDR1 and CDR2: MNHEY and SVGAGI. CDR3 sequence: CASSLRPTGGDGYTF. The CDR3 DNA is TGTGCCAGCAGTTTAAGACCCACAGGGGGCGATGGCTACACCTTC.

This clonotype showed up many times. V usage is TRBV5-1 and J usage is TRBJ1-1; D uncertain. Per germline, CDR1 SGHRS and CDR2 YFSETQ. The CDR3 covers 14 residues. Between the trimmed V and J ends, which lost 2 bases and 2 bases, there was a span of 10 bases. CDR3 residues: CASSFGFGNTEAFF. DNA for the CDR3: TGCGCCAGCAGCTTCGGATTCGGCAACACTGAAGCTTTCTTT.

This clonotype came up many times. The chain has TRBV20-1 and TRBJ2-1; 9 bases are a match to TRBD2. The germline V gene encodes CDR1 DFQATT and CDR2 SNEGSKA (reference sequence). V dropped 3 bases and J dropped 5; count of bases not matched to a gene: 5. The CDR3 loop spans 14 amino acids. The CDR3 here is CSASRLAGNNEQFF. DNA of the CDR3: TGCAGTGCTAGTCGCCTAGCGGGGAACAATGAGCAGTTCTTC.

This clonotype has ten or more counts. This rearrangement joins TRBV5-5 to TRBJ1-1; the D gene is possibly TRBD1 (6 bases). CDR3 length equals 14 residues. Germline CDR1 and CDR2: SGHKS and YYEKEE (reference sequence). The V and J ends lost 3 bases and 6 bases respectively, with 15 bases between them. The DNA of the CDR3 is TGTGCCAGCAGCTCATTACCCGGGACACCTGAAGCTTTCTTT. Amino acid sequence: CASSSLPGTPEAFF.